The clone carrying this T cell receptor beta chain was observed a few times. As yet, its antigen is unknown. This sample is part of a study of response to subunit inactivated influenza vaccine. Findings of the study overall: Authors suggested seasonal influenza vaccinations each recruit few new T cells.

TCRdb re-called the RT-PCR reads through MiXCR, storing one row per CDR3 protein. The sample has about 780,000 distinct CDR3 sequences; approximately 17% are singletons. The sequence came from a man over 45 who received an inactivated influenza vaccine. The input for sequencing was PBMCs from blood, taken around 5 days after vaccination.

CDR3 bases: TGCAGCGTTGCGGAGGGGGACGAGCAGTACTTC. Its translation: CSVAEGDEQYF. The rearrangement links TRBV29-1 to TRBJ2-7, with D tentatively TRBD1 or TRBD2 (6 bases each). Germline loops: CDR1 SQVTM, CDR2 ANQGSEA. This CDR3 is built from 11 residues. Trimming stripped 4 bases from V and 5 bases from J, with 9 bases between.